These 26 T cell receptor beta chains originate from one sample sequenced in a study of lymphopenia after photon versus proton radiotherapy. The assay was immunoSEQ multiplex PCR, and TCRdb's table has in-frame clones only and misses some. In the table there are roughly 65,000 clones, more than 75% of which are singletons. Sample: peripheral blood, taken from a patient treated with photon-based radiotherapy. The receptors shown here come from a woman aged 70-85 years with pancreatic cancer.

CDR3 residues: CASSLVGGSDVGNIQYF. The CDR3 DNA sequence: TGTGCCAGCAGCCTGGTCGGGGGATCGGACGTGGGAAACATTCAGTACTTC. This chain uses TRBV4-2 with TRBJ2-4; the D gene is possibly TRBD2 (6 bases). This CDR3 is 17 amino acids long. Germline V gives CDR1 LGHNA, CDR2 YNFKEQ. Trimming shortened V by 4 bases and J by 6 bases, and 22 bases separated the two germline ends.

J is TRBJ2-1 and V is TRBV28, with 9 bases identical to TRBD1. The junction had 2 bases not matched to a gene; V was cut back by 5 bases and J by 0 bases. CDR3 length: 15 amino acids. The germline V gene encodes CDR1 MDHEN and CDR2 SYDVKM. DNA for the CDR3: TGTGCCAGCAGTATGGGACAGGGCTCCTACAATGAGCAGTTCTTC. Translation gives CASSMGQGSYNEQFF. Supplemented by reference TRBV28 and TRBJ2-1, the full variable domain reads DVKVTQSSRYLVKRTGEKVFLECVQDMDHENMFWYRQDPGLGLRLIYFSYDVKMKEKGDIPEGYSVSREKKERFSLILESASTNQTSMYLCASSMGQGSYNEQFFGPGTRLTVL.

CDR3 coding DNA: TGCGCCAGCAGCTTGAAGCGGGAGAACAATGAGCAGTTCTTC. Its translation is CASSLKRENNEQFF. This rearrangement joins TRBV5-1 to TRBJ2-1, with 8 nucleotides matching TRBD2. V lost 1 base and J lost 5; bases outside the gene matches: 2. This CDR3 is 14 amino acids long. Per the germline V gene, CDR1 is SGHRS and CDR2 is YFSETQ. Full variable domain (remainder filled in from reference TRBV5-1 and TRBJ2-1): KAGVTQTPRYLIKTRGQQVTLSCSPISGHRSVSWYQQTPGQGLQFLFEYFSETQRNKGNFPGRFSGRQFSNSRSEMNVSTLELGDSALYLCASSLKRENNEQFFGPGTRLTVL.

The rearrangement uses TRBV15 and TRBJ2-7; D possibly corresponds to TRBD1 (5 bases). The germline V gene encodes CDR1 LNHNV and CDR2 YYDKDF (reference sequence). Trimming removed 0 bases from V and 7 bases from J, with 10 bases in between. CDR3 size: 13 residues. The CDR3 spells CATSRDLGVEQYF. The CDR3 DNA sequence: TGTGCCACCAGCAGAGATCTAGGGGTTGAGCAGTACTTC.

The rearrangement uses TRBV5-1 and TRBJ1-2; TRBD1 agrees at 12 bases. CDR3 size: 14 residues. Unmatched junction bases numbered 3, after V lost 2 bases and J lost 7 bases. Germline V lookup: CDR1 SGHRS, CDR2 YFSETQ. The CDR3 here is CASSFGTGGIGYTF. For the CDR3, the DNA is TGCGCCAGCAGCTTCGGGACAGGGGGCATTGGCTACACCTTC.

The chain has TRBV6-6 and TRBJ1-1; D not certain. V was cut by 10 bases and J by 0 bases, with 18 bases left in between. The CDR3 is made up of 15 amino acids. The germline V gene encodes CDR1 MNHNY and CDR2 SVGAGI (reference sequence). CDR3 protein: CAIDLGVGMNTEAFF. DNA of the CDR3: TGTGCCATCGACCTGGGAGTTGGGATGAACACTGAAGCTTTCTTT.

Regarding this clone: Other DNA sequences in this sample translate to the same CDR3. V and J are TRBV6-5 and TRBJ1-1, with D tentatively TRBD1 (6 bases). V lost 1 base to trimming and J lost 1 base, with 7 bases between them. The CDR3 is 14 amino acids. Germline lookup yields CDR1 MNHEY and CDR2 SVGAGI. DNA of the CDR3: TGTGCCAGCAGTTACTTACAGGGGAACACTGAAGCTTTCTTT. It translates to CASSYLQGNTEAFF.

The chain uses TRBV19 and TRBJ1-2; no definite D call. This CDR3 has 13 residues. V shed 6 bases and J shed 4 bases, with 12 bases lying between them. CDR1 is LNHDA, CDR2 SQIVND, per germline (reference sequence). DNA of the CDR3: TGTGCCAGTAGATGTTGGGATTGCTATGGCTACACCTTC. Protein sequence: CASRCWDCYGYTF.

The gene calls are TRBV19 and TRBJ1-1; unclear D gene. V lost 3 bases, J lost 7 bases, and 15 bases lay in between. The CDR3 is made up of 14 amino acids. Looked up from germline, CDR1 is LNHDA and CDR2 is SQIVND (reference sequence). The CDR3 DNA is TGTGCCAGTAGTATCAGCTTCCTGGATTTTGAAGCTTTCTTT. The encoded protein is CASSISFLDFEAFF. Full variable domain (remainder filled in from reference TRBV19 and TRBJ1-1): DGGITQSPKYLFRKEGQNVTLSCEQNLNHDAMYWYRQDPGQGLRLIYYSQIVNDFQKGDIAEGYSVSREKKESFPLTVTSAQKNPTAFYLCASSISFLDFEAFFGQGTRLTVV.

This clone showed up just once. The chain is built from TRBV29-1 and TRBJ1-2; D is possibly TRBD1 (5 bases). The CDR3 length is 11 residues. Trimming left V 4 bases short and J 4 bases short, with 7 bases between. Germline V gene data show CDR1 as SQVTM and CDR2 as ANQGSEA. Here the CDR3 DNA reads TGCAGCGTTGGGCAGGGCTATGGCTACACCTTC. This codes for CSVGQGYGYTF. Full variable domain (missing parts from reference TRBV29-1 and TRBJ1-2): SAVISQKPSRDICQRGTSLTIQCQVDSQVTMMFWYRQQPGQSLTLIATANQGSEATYESGFVIDKFPISRPNLTFSTLTVSNMSPEDSSIYLCSVGQGYGYTFGSGTRLTVV.

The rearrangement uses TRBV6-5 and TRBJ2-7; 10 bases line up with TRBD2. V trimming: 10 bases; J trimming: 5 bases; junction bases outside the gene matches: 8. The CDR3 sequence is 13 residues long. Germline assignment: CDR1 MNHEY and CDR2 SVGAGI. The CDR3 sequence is CATYKAGGHEQYF. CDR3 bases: TGTGCCACCTATAAAGCGGGAGGGCACGAGCAGTACTTC.

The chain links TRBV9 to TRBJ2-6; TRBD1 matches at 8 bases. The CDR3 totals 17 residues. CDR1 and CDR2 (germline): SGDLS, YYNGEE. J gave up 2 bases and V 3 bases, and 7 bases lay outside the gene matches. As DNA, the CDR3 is TGTGCCAGCAGCGCCGGGACAGGTCACCCTGGGGCCAACGTCCTGACTTTC. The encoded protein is CASSAGTGHPGANVLTF. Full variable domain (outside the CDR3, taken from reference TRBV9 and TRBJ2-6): DSGVTQTPKHLITATGQRVTLRCSPRSGDLSVYWYQQSLDQGLQFLIQYYNGEERAKGNILERFSAQQFPDLHSELNLSSLELGDSALYFCASSAGTGHPGANVLTFGAGSRLTVL.

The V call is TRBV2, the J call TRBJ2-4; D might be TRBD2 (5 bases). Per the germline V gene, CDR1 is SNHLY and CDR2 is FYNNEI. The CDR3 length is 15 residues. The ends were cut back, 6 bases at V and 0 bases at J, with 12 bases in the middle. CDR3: CASSQTGVAKNIQYF. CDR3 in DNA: TGTGCCAGCAGCCAAACCGGGGTAGCCAAAAACATTCAGTACTTC.

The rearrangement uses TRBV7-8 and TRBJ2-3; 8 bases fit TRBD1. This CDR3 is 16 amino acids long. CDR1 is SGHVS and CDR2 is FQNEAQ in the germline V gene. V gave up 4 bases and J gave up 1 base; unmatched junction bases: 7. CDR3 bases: TGTGCCAGCAGCTCCGCCCGGGGACAGGGCACAGATACGCAGTATTTT. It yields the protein CASSSARGQGTDTQYF.

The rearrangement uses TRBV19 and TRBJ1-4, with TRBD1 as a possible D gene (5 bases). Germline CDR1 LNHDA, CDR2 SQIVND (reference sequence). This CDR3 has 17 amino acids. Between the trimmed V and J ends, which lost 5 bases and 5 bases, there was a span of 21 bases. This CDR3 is CASSPPSGGAGNEKLFF. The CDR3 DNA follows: TGTGCCAGTAGTCCACCCTCTGGGGGAGCGGGAAATGAAAAACTGTTTTTT.

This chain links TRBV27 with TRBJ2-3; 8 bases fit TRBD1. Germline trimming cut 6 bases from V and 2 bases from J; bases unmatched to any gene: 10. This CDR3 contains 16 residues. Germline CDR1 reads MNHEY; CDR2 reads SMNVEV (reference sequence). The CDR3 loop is CASSRTGMGTTDTQYF. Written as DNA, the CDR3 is TGTGCCAGCAGCCGGACAGGGATGGGGACCACAGATACGCAGTATTTT.

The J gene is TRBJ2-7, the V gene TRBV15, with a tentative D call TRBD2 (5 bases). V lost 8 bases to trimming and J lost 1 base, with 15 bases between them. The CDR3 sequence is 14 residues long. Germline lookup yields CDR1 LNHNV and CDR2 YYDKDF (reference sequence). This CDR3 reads CATSLAVGSYEQYF. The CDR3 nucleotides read TGTGCCACCTCCCTAGCAGTCGGGTCCTACGAGCAGTACTTC.

The CDR3 region has the DNA TGTGCCAGCCGACAGGGTCCCTACAATGAGCAGTTCTTC. This sequence encodes CASRQGPYNEQFF. The chain is built from TRBV6-5 and TRBJ2-1; 7 bases are shared with TRBD1. V lost 8 bases, J lost 2 bases, and 3 bases stayed unmatched. Germline V lookup: CDR1 MNHEY, CDR2 SVGAGI. The CDR3 extends over 13 amino acids.

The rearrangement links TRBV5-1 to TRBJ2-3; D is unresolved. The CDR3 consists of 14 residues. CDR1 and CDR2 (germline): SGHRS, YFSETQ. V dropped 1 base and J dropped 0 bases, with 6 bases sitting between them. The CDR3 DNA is TGCGCCAGCAGCTTGACAGCTAGCACAGATACGCAGTATTTT. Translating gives CASSLTASTDTQYF.

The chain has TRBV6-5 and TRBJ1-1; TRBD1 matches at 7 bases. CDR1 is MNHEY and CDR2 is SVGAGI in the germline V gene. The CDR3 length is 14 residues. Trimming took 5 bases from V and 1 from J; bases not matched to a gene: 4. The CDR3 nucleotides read TGTGCCAGCAGTAGCAGGGGGGGGAACACTGAAGCTTTCTTT. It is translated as CASSSRGGNTEAFF.

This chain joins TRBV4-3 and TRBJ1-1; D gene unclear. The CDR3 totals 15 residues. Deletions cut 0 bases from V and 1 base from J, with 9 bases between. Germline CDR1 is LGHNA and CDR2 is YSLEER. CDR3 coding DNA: TGCGCCAGCAGCCAAGATTCACACTGGAACACTGAAGCTTTCTTT. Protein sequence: CASSQDSHWNTEAFF.

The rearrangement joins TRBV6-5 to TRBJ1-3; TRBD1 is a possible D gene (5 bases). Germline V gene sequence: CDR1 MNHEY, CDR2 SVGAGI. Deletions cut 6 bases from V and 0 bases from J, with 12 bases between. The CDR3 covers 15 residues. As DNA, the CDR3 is TGTGCCAGCAGCCTCTCAGGGAGCTCTGGAAACACCATATATTTT. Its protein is CASSLSGSSGNTIYF.

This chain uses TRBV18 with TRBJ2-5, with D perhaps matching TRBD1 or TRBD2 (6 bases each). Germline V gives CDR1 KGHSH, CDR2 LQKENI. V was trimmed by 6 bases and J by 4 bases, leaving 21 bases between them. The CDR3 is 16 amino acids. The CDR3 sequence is CASSNNRQDGRETQYF. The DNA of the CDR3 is TGTGCCAGCTCGAATAACCGACAGGACGGGAGAGAGACCCAGTACTTC.

CDR3 loop: CASSRSGIEAFF. The CDR3, as DNA: TGTGCCAGCAGCCGTTCCGGGATAGAGGCTTTCTTT. The chain is built from TRBV6-5 and TRBJ1-1; D gene unclear. The CDR3 is made up of 12 amino acids. Trimming stripped 6 bases from V and 11 bases from J, with 16 bases between. Germline values: CDR1 MNHEY, CDR2 SVGAGI.

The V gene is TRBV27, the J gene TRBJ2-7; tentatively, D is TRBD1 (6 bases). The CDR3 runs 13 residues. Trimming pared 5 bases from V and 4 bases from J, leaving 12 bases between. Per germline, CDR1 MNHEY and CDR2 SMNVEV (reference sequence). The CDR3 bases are TGTGCCAGCAGTCGCTACAGGGATTACGAGCAGTACTTC. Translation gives CASSRYRDYEQYF.

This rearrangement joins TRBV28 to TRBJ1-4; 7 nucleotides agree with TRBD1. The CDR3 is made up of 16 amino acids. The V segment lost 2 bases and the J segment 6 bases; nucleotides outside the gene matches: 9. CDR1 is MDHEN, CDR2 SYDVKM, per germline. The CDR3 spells CASSLPPDRRDEKLFF. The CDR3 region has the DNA TGTGCCAGCAGTTTACCCCCGGACAGGAGGGATGAAAAACTGTTTTTT.